This T cell receptor (beta chain) was captured in a study of long-term antiretroviral therapy in people with HIV. Unmatched junction bases numbered 7, after V lost 4 bases and J lost 4 bases. Germline loops: CDR1 KGHSH, CDR2 LQKENI. This CDR3 spans 15 amino acids. With survey level as its setting, the immunoSEQ assay was v3.0. Produced via immunoSEQ multiplex PCR; TCRdb's table is partial and in-frame only. The data contain roughly 16,000 clones, roughly 85% of them seen just once; the ten biggest clones take up roughly 5%. The samples comprised about 0.95-11 million cryopreserved PBMC ahead of DNA extraction.

This chain connects TRBV18 to TRBJ2-4, with 7 bases fitting TRBD1. This clonotype was sampled from a woman in her thirties or forties with HIV. Source: unsorted PBMCs, taken 0.5 years after starting antiretroviral therapy. The CDR3 DNA reads as TGTGCCAGCTCACTGGGGACAGATCCTAAAAACATTCAGTACTTC. Amino acid sequence: CASSLGTDPKNIQYF.